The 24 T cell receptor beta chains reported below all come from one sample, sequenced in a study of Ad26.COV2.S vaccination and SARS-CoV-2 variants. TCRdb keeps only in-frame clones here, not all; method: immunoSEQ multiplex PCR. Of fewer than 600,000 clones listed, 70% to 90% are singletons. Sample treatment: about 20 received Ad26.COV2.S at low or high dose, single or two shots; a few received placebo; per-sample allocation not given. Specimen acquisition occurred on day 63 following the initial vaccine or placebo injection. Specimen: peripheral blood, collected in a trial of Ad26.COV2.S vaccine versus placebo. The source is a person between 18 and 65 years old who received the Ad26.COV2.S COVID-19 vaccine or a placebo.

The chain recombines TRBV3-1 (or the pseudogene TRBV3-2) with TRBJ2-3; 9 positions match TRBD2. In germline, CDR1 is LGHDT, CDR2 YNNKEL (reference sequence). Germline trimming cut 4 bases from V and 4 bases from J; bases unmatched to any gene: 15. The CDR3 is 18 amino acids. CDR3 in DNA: TGTGCCAGCAGCCCTTTGGGCGGGGGGGCCTTTATTTCAGATACGCAGTATTTT. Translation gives CASSPLGGGAFISDTQYF.

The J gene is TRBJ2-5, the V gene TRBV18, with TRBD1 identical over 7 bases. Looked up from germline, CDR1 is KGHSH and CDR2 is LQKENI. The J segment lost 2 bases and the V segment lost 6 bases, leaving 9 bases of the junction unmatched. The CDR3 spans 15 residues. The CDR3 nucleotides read TGTGCCAGCTCTCGCTCGGGACAGCTACAAGAGACCCAGTACTTC. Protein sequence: CASSRSGQLQETQYF.

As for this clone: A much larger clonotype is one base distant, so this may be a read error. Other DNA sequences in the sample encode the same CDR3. The CDR3, as DNA: TGTGCCAGCAGTCCCGAGGGGAACTATGGCTACACCTTC. Its protein is CASSPEGNYGYTF. The chain joins TRBV6-4 to TRBJ1-2, with TRBD1 as a possible D gene (5 bases). The V and J ends lost 5 bases and 2 bases respectively, with 9 bases between them. Looked up from germline, CDR1 is MRHNA and CDR2 is SNTAGT. The CDR3 sequence is 13 residues long.

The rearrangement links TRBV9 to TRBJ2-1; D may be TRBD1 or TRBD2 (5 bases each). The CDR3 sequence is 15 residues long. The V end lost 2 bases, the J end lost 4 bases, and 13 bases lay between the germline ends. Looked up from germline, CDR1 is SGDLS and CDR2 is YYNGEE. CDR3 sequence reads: CASSVFGDHYNEQFF. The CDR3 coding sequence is TGTGCCAGCAGCGTGTTTGGGGACCATTACAATGAGCAGTTCTTC.

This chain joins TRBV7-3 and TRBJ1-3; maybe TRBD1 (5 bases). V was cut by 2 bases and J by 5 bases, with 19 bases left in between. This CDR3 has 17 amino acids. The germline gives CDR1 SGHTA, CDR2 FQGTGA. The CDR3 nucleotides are TGTGCCAGCAGCTTATCACAGGCACCAACTTTCCGAAACACCATATATTTT. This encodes CASSLSQAPTFRNTIYF. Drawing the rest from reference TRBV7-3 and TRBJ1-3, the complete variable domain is GAGVSQTPSNKVTEKGKYVELRCDPISGHTALYWYRQSLGQGPEFLIYFQGTGAADDSGLPNDRFFAVRPEGSVSTLKIQRTERGDSAVYLCASSLSQAPTFRNTIYFGEGSWLTVV.

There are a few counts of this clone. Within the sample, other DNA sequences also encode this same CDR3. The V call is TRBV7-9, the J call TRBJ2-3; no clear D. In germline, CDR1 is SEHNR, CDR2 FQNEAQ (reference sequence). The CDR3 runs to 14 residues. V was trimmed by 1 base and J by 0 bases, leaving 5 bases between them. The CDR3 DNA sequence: TGTGCCAGCAGCTTAGTTGGGAGCACAGATACGCAGTATTTT. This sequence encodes CASSLVGSTDTQYF. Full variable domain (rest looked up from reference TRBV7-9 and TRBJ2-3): DTGVSQNPRHKITKRGQNVTFRCDPISEHNRLYWYRQTLGQGPEFLTYFQNEAQLEKSRLLSDRFSAERPKGSFSTLEIQRTEQGDSAMYLCASSLVGSTDTQYFGPGTRLTVL.

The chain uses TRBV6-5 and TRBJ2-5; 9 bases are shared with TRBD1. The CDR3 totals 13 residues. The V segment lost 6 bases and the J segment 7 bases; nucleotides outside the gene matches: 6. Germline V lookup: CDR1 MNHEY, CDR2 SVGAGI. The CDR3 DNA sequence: TGTGCCAGCAGGGGACAGGGAGAAGGGACCCAGTACTTC. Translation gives CASRGQGEGTQYF.

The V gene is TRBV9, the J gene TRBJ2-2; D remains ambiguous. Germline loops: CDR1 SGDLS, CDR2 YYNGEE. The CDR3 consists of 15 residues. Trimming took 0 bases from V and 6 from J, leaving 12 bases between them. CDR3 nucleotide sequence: TGTGCCAGCAGCGTAGTAGGCTCGGTACCCGGGGAGCTGTTTTTT. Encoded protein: CASSVVGSVPGELFF.

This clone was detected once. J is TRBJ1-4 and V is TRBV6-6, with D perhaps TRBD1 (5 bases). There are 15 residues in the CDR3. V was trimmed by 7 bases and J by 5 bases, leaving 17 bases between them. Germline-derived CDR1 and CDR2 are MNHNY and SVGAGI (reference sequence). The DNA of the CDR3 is TGTGCCAGCACCTCAATGACGGGGGGAAATGAAAAACTGTTTTTT. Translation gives CASTSMTGGNEKLFF.

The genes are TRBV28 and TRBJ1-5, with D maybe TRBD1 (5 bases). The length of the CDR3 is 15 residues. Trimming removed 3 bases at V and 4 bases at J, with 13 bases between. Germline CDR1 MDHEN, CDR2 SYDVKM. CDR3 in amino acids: CASSLVQGGNQPQHF. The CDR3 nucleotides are TGTGCCAGCAGTTTGGTCCAGGGAGGAAATCAGCCCCAGCATTTT.

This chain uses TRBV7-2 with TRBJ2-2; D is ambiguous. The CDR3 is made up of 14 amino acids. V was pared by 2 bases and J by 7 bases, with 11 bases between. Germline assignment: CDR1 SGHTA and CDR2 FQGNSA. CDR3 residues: CASSLISQSGELFF. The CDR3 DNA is TGTGCCAGCAGCTTAATTAGCCAGAGCGGGGAGCTGTTTTTT. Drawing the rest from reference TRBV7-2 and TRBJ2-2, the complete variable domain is GAGVSQSPSNKVTEKGKDVELRCDPISGHTALYWYRQSLGQGLEFLIYFQGNSAPDKSGLPSDRFSAERTGGSVSTLTIQRTQQEDSAVYLCASSLISQSGELFFGEGSRLTVL.

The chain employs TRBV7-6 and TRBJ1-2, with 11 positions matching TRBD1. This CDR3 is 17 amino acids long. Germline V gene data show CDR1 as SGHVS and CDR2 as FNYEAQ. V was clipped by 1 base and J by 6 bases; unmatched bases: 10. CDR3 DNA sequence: TGTGCCAGCAGCTTAGGCCCGGGACAGGGGGGCATCCATGGCTACACCTTC. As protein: CASSLGPGQGGIHGYTF.

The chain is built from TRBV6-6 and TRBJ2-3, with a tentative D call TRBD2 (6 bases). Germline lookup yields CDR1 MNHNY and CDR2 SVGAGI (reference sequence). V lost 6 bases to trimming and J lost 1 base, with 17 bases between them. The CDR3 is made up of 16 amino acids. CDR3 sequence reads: CASRPPQGGGTDTQYF. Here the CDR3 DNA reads TGTGCCAGCAGGCCCCCTCAGGGAGGCGGCACAGATACGCAGTATTTT.

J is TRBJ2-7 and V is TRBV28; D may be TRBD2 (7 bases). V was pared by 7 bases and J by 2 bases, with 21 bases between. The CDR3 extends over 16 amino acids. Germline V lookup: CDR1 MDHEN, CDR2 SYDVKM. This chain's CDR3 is CASKGAGAGETYEQYF. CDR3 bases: TGTGCCAGCAAGGGCGCGGGGGCGGGAGAAACCTACGAGCAGTACTTC.

CDR3 residues: CASSPRGDNYNEQFF. CDR3 DNA: TGTGCCAGCAGCCCCCGGGGGGACAACTACAATGAGCAGTTCTTC. This chain connects TRBV7-2 to TRBJ2-1, with D possibly matching TRBD2 (7 bases). This CDR3 spans 15 amino acids. From germline, CDR1 is SGHTA and CDR2 FQGNSA. Between the trimmed V and J ends, which lost 5 bases and 3 bases, there was a span of 14 bases.

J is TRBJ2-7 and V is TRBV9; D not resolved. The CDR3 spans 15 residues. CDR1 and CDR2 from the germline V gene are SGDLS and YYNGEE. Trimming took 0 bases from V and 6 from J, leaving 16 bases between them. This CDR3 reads CASSVGLGKGFEQYF. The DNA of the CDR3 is TGTGCCAGCAGCGTAGGGCTAGGGAAGGGTTTCGAGCAGTACTTC. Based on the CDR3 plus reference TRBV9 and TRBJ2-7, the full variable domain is DSGVTQTPKHLITATGQRVTLRCSPRSGDLSVYWYQQSLDQGLQFLIQYYNGEERAKGNILERFSAQQFPDLHSELNLSSLELGDSALYFCASSVGLGKGFEQYFGPGTRLTVT.

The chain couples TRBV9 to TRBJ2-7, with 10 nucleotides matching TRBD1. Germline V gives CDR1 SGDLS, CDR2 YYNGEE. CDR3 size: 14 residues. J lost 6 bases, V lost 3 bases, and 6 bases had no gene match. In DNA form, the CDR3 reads TGTGCCAGCAGCGCCTTCGGACAGGGGGTCGAGCAGTACTTC. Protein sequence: CASSAFGQGVEQYF.

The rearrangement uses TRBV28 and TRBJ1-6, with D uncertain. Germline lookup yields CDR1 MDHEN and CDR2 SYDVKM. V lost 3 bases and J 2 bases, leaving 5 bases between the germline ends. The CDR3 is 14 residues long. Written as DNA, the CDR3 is TGTGCCAGCAGTTTGACAACCTATAATTCACCCCTCCACTTT. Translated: CASSLTTYNSPLHF.

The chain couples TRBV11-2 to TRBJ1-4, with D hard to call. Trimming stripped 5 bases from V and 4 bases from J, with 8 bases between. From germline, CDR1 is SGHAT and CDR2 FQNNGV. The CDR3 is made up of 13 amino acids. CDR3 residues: CASSPQINEKLFF. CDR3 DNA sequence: TGTGCCAGCAGCCCACAGATTAATGAAAAACTGTTTTTT.

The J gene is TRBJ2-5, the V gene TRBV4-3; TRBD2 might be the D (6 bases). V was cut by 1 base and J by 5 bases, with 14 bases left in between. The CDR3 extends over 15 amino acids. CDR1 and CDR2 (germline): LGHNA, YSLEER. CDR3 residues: CASSQVRTSRETQYF. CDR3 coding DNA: TGCGCCAGCAGCCAAGTACGAACTAGCCGGGAGACCCAGTACTTC.

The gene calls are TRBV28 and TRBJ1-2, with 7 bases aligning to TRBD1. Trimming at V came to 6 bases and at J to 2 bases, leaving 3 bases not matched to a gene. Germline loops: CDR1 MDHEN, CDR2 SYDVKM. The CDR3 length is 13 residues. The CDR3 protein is CASRRTGNYGYTF. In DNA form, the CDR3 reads TGTGCCAGCAGACGGACAGGAAACTATGGCTACACCTTC.

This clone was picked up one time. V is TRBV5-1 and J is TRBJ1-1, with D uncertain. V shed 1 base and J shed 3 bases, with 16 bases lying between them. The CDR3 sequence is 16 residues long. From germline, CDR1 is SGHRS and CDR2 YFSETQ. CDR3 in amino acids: CASSLSPTYGDTEAFF. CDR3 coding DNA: TGCGCCAGCAGCTTGAGCCCTACCTACGGGGACACTGAAGCTTTCTTT. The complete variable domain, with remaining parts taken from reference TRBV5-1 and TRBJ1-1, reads KAGVTQTPRYLIKTRGQQVTLSCSPISGHRSVSWYQQTPGQGLQFLFEYFSETQRNKGNFPGRFSGRQFSNSRSEMNVSTLELGDSALYLCASSLSPTYGDTEAFFGQGTRLTVV.

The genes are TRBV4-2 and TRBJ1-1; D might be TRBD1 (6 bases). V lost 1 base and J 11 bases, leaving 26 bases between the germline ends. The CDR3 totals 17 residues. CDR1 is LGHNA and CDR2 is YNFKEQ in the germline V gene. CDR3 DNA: TGTGCCAGCAGCCAAGTTTCGGGCAGGGACAATGACTTTAGGGCTTTCTTT. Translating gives CASSQVSGRDNDFRAFF.

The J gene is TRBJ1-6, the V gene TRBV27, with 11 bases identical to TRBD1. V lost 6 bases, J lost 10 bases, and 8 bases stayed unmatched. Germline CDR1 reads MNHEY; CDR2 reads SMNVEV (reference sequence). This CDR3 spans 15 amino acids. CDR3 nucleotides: TGTGCCAGCAGCCACGGACAGGGGGCTTGGTCACCCCTCCACTTT. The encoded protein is CASSHGQGAWSPLHF.